One sample yielded the 12 T cell receptor beta chains listed below, sequenced in a study of blood T cells in healthy people across ages. Combining a sample-barcoded 5' primer with a J-beta primer mix, a second PCR ran for about 7 to 11 cycles. TCRdb itself ran the 5' RACE reads through MiXCR, one entry per CDR3 protein. The profile shows 540,000 or so distinct CDR3 sequences, 25% to 30% of them singletons. Specimen: blood. Receptors originate from a woman in her seventies in good health.

The gene calls are TRBV20-1 and TRBJ1-4; no definite D call. The CDR3 totals 14 residues. Trimming stripped 6 bases from V and 8 bases from J, with 19 bases between. The germline CDR1 and CDR2 sequences are DFQATT and SNEGSKA (reference sequence). The CDR3 protein is CSARTVLGEEKLFF. The CDR3 region has the DNA TGCAGTGCCCGCACAGTTTTGGGCGAAGAAAAACTGTTTTTT.

This clonotype was counted between two and nine times. It is unclear where the CDR3 begins or ends on the DNA, so no DNA is shown, and the CDR3 is as TCRdb lists it. V gene TRBV7-2 combines with J gene TRBJ2-5; the table's TRBD1 call for D was not verified on the DNA. The CDR3 length is 14 residues, termini included. Germline V gene lookup returns CDR1 SGHTA and CDR2 FQGNSA. This CDR3 is CASSLRRRRETQYF.

This clonotype was counted only a few times. This chain uses TRBV18 with TRBJ2-5; no reliable D call. The CDR3 runs to 14 residues. Germline CDR1 and CDR2: KGHSH and LQKENI. Trimming pared 0 bases from V and 5 bases from J, leaving 10 bases between. DNA for the CDR3: TGTGCCAGCTCACCACCCGAAGTTGTCGAGACCCAGTACTTC. Translated: CASSPPEVVETQYF.

This chain uses TRBV5-1 with TRBJ2-6; D not certain. The CDR3 length is 14 residues. V lost 7 bases and J lost 0, with 8 bases in between. Germline V gene data show CDR1 as SGHRS and CDR2 as YFSETQ. For the CDR3, the DNA is TGCGCCAGCCAAGACAACTCTGGGGCCAACGTCCTGACTTTC. Residues: CASQDNSGANVLTF. Based on the CDR3 plus reference TRBV5-1 and TRBJ2-6, the full variable domain is KAGVTQTPRYLIKTRGQQVTLSCSPISGHRSVSWYQQTPGQGLQFLFEYFSETQRNKGNFPGRFSGRQFSNSRSEMNVSTLELGDSALYLCASQDNSGANVLTFGAGSRLTVL.

V is TRBV9 and J is TRBJ1-2, with 8 positions matching TRBD1. The CDR3 consists of 14 residues. The J segment lost 6 bases and the V segment lost 0 bases, leaving 4 bases of the junction unmatched. Germline-derived CDR1 and CDR2 are SGDLS and YYNGEE. Here the CDR3 DNA reads TGTGCCAGCAGCGTAGGGACAGGGCTTCATGGCTACACCTTC. It yields the protein CASSVGTGLHGYTF. The whole variable domain, filled in from reference TRBV9 and TRBJ1-2, reads DSGVTQTPKHLITATGQRVTLRCSPRSGDLSVYWYQQSLDQGLQFLIQYYNGEERAKGNILERFSAQQFPDLHSELNLSSLELGDSALYFCASSVGTGLHGYTFGSGTRLTVV.

The gene calls are TRBV20-1 and TRBJ1-2; 8 nucleotides line up with TRBD1. This CDR3 spans 15 amino acids. V was pared by 2 bases and J by 3 bases, with 8 bases of the junction left unmatched. Germline V gene lookup returns CDR1 DFQATT and CDR2 SNEGSKA (reference sequence). CDR3 in DNA: TGCAGTGCTAGAACTAGACAGGGGAATGACTATGGCTACACCTTC. Encoded protein: CSARTRQGNDYGYTF.

The chain links TRBV12-3 or TRBV12-4 to TRBJ2-7; TRBD2 is a possible D gene (6 bases). V was shortened by 5 bases and J by 12 bases, with 20 bases between the two germline ends. CDR3 length: 13 amino acids. CDR3 bases: TGTGCCAGCAGTACCGGGACTCATGGATCGCCGTACTTC. It is translated as CASSTGTHGSPYF.

The V and J genes are TRBV12-3 or TRBV12-4 and TRBJ1-5, with D possibly matching TRBD1 (6 bases). V lost 9 bases, J lost 2 bases, and 14 bases lay in between. The CDR3 covers 14 residues. In DNA form, the CDR3 reads TGTGCCAGTGCCAGGGGATGGGGCAATCAGCCCCAGCATTTT. This encodes CASARGWGNQPQHF.

This clonotype was found a few times. The rearrangement joins TRBV6-2 or TRBV6-3 to TRBJ2-7; D possibly matches TRBD1 or TRBD2 (6 bases each). Trimming cost V 7 bases and J 2 bases, with 12 bases left between them. The CDR3 is 13 amino acids. Germline values: CDR1 MNHEY, CDR2 SVGEGT. Here the CDR3 DNA reads TGTGCCAGCAAATACGGGGGCACCTACGAGCAGTACTTC. This sequence encodes CASKYGGTYEQYF.

This clonotype was picked up a small number of times. The chain joins TRBV12-3 or TRBV12-4 to TRBJ2-1, with D unresolved. CDR3 size: 12 residues. The germline V and J ends were trimmed by 7 bases and 10 bases, with 14 bases remaining between them. The CDR3 DNA reads as TGTGCCAGCACCAGTCTAGGAAGGGAGCAGTTCTTC. Its protein product is CASTSLGREQFF.

This rearrangement joins TRBV7-2 to TRBJ2-7; 10 bases are shared with TRBD2. CDR1 and CDR2 from the germline V gene are SGHTA and FQGNSA. The CDR3 sequence is 15 residues long. Trimming took 5 bases from V and 3 from J; bases not matched to a gene: 7. Written as DNA, the CDR3 is TGTGCCAGCAGCCCCGGGGGACTAGCGTTCTACGAGCAGTACTTC. It is translated as CASSPGGLAFYEQYF.

The chain employs TRBV25-1 and TRBJ1-4; 7 positions match TRBD1. This CDR3 region has 15 residues. Germline V gives CDR1 MGHDK, CDR2 SYGVNS. The V gene end was trimmed by 4 bases and the J gene end by 6 bases; junction bases not matched to a gene: 8. CDR3 protein: CASSVDRDRYEKLFF. In DNA form, the CDR3 reads TGTGCCAGCAGTGTGGACCGGGACAGATATGAAAAACTGTTTTTT.